Below, one T cell receptor (beta chain) is given with its context. Profiling relied on immunoSEQ multiplex PCR, and the TCRdb table lists in-frame clones only, not all of them. The table lists about 81,000 clones, approximately 75% of them singletons. The sample belongs to a study of technical replicates of blood from several donors. The CDR3 sequence is 17 residues long. V trimming: 4 bases; J trimming: 2 bases; junction bases outside the gene matches: 6. Germline CDR1 and CDR2: MGHRA and YSYEKL. V is TRBV4-1 and J is TRBJ2-3, with 13 bases matching TRBD2. This receptor was identified in a human donor in good health. Some clones in this sample may be carry-over from other donors' samples. Source material: PBMCs. The CDR3 loop reads CASSRGGLAGLTDTQYF. The DNA of the CDR3 is TGCGCCAGCAGCCGCGGGGGACTAGCGGGGCTCACAGATACGCAGTATTTT.